The clone carrying this T cell receptor beta chain was picked up a small number of times. These data belong to a study of T cells in Graves' hyperthyroidism and ophthalmopathy. This CDR3 has 15 amino acids. CDR1 SEHNR and CDR2 FQNEAQ come from the germline V gene (reference sequence). The ends lost 5 bases at V and 2 bases at J; junction bases unmatched: 7. Amplification targeted TCR beta CDR3 regions from RNA transcripts. HTBI primers were the set used in a first-round RT-PCR of the TCR CDR3. TCRdb recomputed calls from the multiplex PCR reads with MiXCR, one row per CDR3 protein. The data contain about 640,000 distinct CDR3 sequences, around 20% of them singletons.

This TCR was recovered from a man aged 25-40 years with Graves' ophthalmopathy. Source material: blood. The V gene is TRBV7-9, the J gene TRBJ2-7; 9 bases are a match to TRBD1. CDR3 nucleotides: TGTGCCAGCAGCCTCATTAGACAGGGGGCCTACGAGCAGTACTTC. As protein: CASSLIRQGAYEQYF.